These 11 T cell receptor beta chains were all obtained from the same sample, sequenced in a study of PD-1 blockade in classical Hodgkin lymphoma. Exposure to brentuximab vedotin varied, and each patient had relapsed following autologous stem cell transplantation. Sequencing was performed with immunoSEQ multiplex PCR; in TCRdb, only in-frame clones are kept and a portion is missing. The sample lists under 100,000 clones; about 90% were seen once. This material consisted of peripheral blood mononuclear cells (PBMCs), taken before the second cycle of nivolumab. The receptor set was obtained from a human donor with classical Hodgkin lymphoma.

This clone was counted many times. This rearrangement joins TRBV15 to TRBJ1-5, with D perhaps TRBD1 (6 bases). Germline CDR1 LNHNV, CDR2 YYDKDF (reference sequence). Deletions cut 7 bases from V and 7 bases from J, with 17 bases between. The CDR3 loop spans 14 amino acids. The CDR3 protein is CATTSRGLRQPQHF. As DNA, the CDR3 is TGTGCCACCACTAGCAGGGGACTTCGGCAGCCCCAGCATTTT.

The chain combines TRBV28 with TRBJ2-7; 8 positions agree with TRBD2. V was clipped by 2 bases and J by 10 bases; unmatched bases: 4. Germline CDR1 is MDHEN and CDR2 is SYDVKM. The CDR3 is 12 amino acids. CDR3 region: CASSLSGRAQYF. The CDR3 nucleotides are TGTGCCAGCAGTTTAAGCGGGAGAGCACAGTACTTC.

This chain links TRBV11-2 with TRBJ2-1; a weak D match, TRBD2 (6 bases). The CDR3 consists of 16 residues. V lost 0 bases and J lost 7, with 16 bases in between. Germline-derived CDR1 and CDR2 are SGHAT and FQNNGV. The CDR3: CASSLDQPGRINEQFF. CDR3 DNA: TGTGCCAGCAGCTTAGATCAGCCCGGGAGAATAAATGAGCAGTTCTTC.

The chain uses TRBV10-3 and TRBJ2-3, with 15 bases matching TRBD2. The CDR3 extends over 20 amino acids. The V and J ends lost 2 bases and 4 bases, in that order; junction bases with no gene match: 13. The germline gives CDR1 ENHRY, CDR2 SYGVKD. The CDR3 DNA reads as TGTGCCATCAGTGAGCCCGGACTAGCGGGAGGGCCCGGGTATTCAGATACGCAGTATTTT. It translates to CAISEPGLAGGPGYSDTQYF.

The V call is TRBV29-1, the J call TRBJ2-5; 8 bases align to TRBD1. V was pared by 3 bases and J by 5 bases, with 8 bases of the junction left unmatched. This CDR3 is 14 amino acids long. The germline V gene has CDR1 SQVTM and CDR2 ANQGSEA. This CDR3 is CSVDRDRGHETQYF. DNA for the CDR3: TGCAGCGTTGACCGTGACAGGGGACATGAGACCCAGTACTTC.

The J gene is TRBJ1-6, the V gene TRBV5-1; D unresolved. V lost 2 bases and J 7 bases, leaving 10 bases between the germline ends. The length of the CDR3 is 14 residues. CDR1 SGHRS and CDR2 YFSETQ come from the germline V gene. The CDR3 protein is CASSFGRGNSPLHF. The CDR3 DNA is TGCGCCAGCAGCTTCGGACGGGGAAATTCACCCCTCCACTTT. Combining the CDR3 with reference TRBV5-1 and TRBJ1-6 gives the whole variable domain KAGVTQTPRYLIKTRGQQVTLSCSPISGHRSVSWYQQTPGQGLQFLFEYFSETQRNKGNFPGRFSGRQFSNSRSEMNVSTLELGDSALYLCASSFGRGNSPLHFGNGTRLTVT.

V is TRBV15 and J is TRBJ2-7; D not certain. Trimming shortened V by 0 bases and J by 1 base, and 13 bases separated the two germline ends. The CDR3 spans 16 residues. Germline V gene data show CDR1 as LNHNV and CDR2 as YYDKDF (reference sequence). CDR3 sequence reads: CATSREEGLGSYEQYF. CDR3 nucleotide sequence: TGTGCCACCAGCAGAGAAGAAGGGTTGGGTTCCTACGAGCAGTACTTC.

This clone has a handful of counts. The chain combines TRBV15 with TRBJ2-5; D gene uncertain. CDR1 LNHNV and CDR2 YYDKDF come from the germline V gene (reference sequence). Deletions cut 1 base from V and 5 bases from J, with 8 bases between. This CDR3 comprises 13 residues. CDR3 sequence (DNA): TGTGCCACCAGCAGAGGGGGTGGGGAGACCCAGTACTTC. It translates to CATSRGGGETQYF.

The chain uses TRBV5-5 and TRBJ2-1; 13 bases are a match to TRBD2. This CDR3 contains 19 residues. Germline V gene lookup returns CDR1 SGHKS and CDR2 YYEKEE (reference sequence). V shed 0 bases, J shed 8 bases, and the junction held 14 bases outside the gene matches. CDR3 residues: CASSLGTSGRRGFSDEQFF. Written as DNA, the CDR3 is TGTGCCAGCAGCTTGGGGACTAGCGGGAGAAGGGGGTTTTCGGATGAGCAGTTCTTC.

This chain connects TRBV10-1 to TRBJ2-7; 8 bases map to TRBD2. The V segment lost 0 bases and the J segment 5 bases; nucleotides outside the gene matches: 6. The CDR3 spans 15 residues. Per germline, CDR1 WNHNN and CDR2 SYGVQD (reference sequence). CDR3 in DNA: TGCGCCAGCAGTGAGTCGGTAGCGGGAATCAACGAGCAGTACTTC. It translates to CASSESVAGINEQYF.

J is TRBJ1-2 and V is TRBV2; D gene ambiguous. With 11 bases removed from V and 2 bases from J, the gap between germline ends came to 18 bases. This CDR3 is 14 amino acids long. CDR1 is SNHLY, CDR2 FYNNEI, per germline. The CDR3 sequence: CAGPTGAPNYGYTF. The DNA of the CDR3 is TGTGCCGGGCCAACTGGTGCACCAAACTATGGCTACACCTTC. Complete variable domain (other parts from reference TRBV2 and TRBJ1-2): EPEVTQTPSHQVTQMGQEVILRCVPISNHLYFYWYRQILGQKVEFLVSFYNNEISEKSEIFDDQFSVERPDGSNFTLKIRSTKLEDSAMYFCAGPTGAPNYGYTFGSGTRLTVV.